Following are 20 T cell receptor beta chains from one sample sequenced in a study of spatial heterogeneity in lung cancer. Time point here: sample taken at primary tumor resection. Tumor, nontumor lung or frozen PBMC supplied whole RNA that was sequenced unsorted. TCRdb re-called the 5' RACE reads with MiXCR, one entry per CDR3 protein. The sample lists tens of thousands of distinct CDR3 sequences, roughly 5.5% seen once, with around 30% in the top ten. The sequencing here drew on PBMCs, taken at surgery. The source of these receptors is a female donor with early-stage non-small cell lung cancer.

In its sample, this clonotype was seen a few times. The chain recombines TRBV21-1 with TRBJ1-6; no check of the table's D call, TRBD1, against the DNA was made. TRBV21-1 has pseudogene status. CDR3 size: 13 residues. For the CDR3, the DNA is TGTGCCAGCAGCAAAACGGGACAGGGACTCCTCCACTTT. Translation: CASSKTGQGLLHF.

Ten or more counts support this clonotype. The rearrangement uses TRBV5-1 and TRBJ2-1, with 11 bases lining up with TRBD2. The V segment lost 4 bases and the J segment 3 bases; nucleotides outside the gene matches: 3. The CDR3 spans 15 residues. Germline lookup yields CDR1 SGHRS and CDR2 YFSETQ. As DNA, the CDR3 is TGCGCCAGCAGCCTTAGCGGGGGGGACTACAATGAGCAGTTCTTC. Residues: CASSLSGGDYNEQFF.

This clonotype has at least ten counts. The J gene is TRBJ2-7, the V gene TRBV7-3; TRBD2 matches 14 bases. The germline gives CDR1 SGHTA, CDR2 FQGTGA. The CDR3 runs to 15 residues. V was pared by 4 bases and J by 1 base, with 0 bases of the junction left unmatched. CDR3 bases: TGTGCCAGCAGCTGGACTAGCGGGGGGTCCTACGAGCAGTACTTC. It codes for CASSWTSGGSYEQYF.

V and J are TRBV10-3 and TRBJ2-5; 8 positions agree with TRBD2. With 8 bases clipped from V and 1 base from J, the junction kept 0 bases outside the gene matches. CDR3 length: 12 residues. Germline CDR1 and CDR2: ENHRY and SYGVKD. CDR3: CAIGLAQETQYF. The CDR3 DNA sequence: TGTGCCATCGGACTAGCCCAAGAGACCCAGTACTTC.

This clonotype was recorded many times. The V and J genes are TRBV10-1 and TRBJ2-7, with 7 bases matching TRBD2. Trimming cost V 6 bases and J 3 bases; bases outside gene matches: 5. The CDR3 spans 13 residues. CDR1 is WNHNN, CDR2 SYGVQD, per germline (reference sequence). The CDR3 reads CASSPASGYEQYF. In DNA form, the CDR3 reads TGCGCCAGCAGCCCTGCTAGCGGCTACGAGCAGTACTTC.

This clonotype was picked up many times. The J gene is TRBJ1-5, the V gene TRBV11-2; D is unclear. Trimming shortened V by 0 bases and J by 6 bases, and 6 bases separated the two germline ends. The CDR3 is 13 amino acids. CDR1 and CDR2 from the germline V gene are SGHAT and FQNNGV. The CDR3 loop reads CASSLDWAQPQHF. CDR3 sequence (DNA): TGTGCCAGCAGCTTAGATTGGGCTCAGCCCCAGCATTTT. The full variable domain, its missing parts supplied by reference TRBV11-2 and TRBJ1-5, is EAGVAQSPRYKIIEKRQSVAFWCNPISGHATLYWYQQILGQGPKLLIQFQNNGVVDDSQLPKDRFSAERLKGVDSTLKIQPAKLEDSAVYLCASSLDWAQPQHFGDGTRLSIL.

This clonotype was observed many times. This chain links TRBV6-6 with TRBJ2-1, with D perhaps matching TRBD1 (6 bases). Germline CDR1 and CDR2: MNHNY and SVGAGI (reference sequence). Trimming took off 6 bases at V and 11 bases at J, with 14 bases between the two ends. CDR3 length: 12 amino acids. CDR3 loop: CASRYIQGKQFF. The CDR3 DNA sequence: TGTGCCAGCAGATATATACAGGGAAAGCAGTTCTTC.

Judged by abundance, this clonotype is medium-sized. The chain employs TRBV6-5 and TRBJ2-3; TRBD2 is a possible D gene (6 bases). Trimming shortened V by 2 bases and J by 1 base, and 13 bases separated the two germline ends. Germline loops: CDR1 MNHEY, CDR2 SVGAGI. The CDR3 spans 16 residues. The CDR3: CASSYGVAVRTDTQYF. The CDR3 region has the DNA TGTGCCAGCAGTTACGGGGTAGCGGTACGCACAGATACGCAGTATTTT.

This clonotype was seen many times. The chain has TRBV6-2 or TRBV6-3 and TRBJ2-1; weak D call: TRBD2 (6 bases). The length of the CDR3 is 17 residues. The V gene's germline CDR1 is MNHEY and CDR2 SVGEGT. Between the trimmed V and J ends, which lost 3 bases and 2 bases, there was a span of 17 bases. The CDR3 reads CASSYSGSASAYNEQFF. The CDR3 DNA reads as TGTGCCAGCAGTTATTCCGGGAGCGCCTCTGCCTACAATGAGCAGTTCTTC.

Judged by abundance, this clonotype is large. The genes are TRBV7-2 and TRBJ2-7, with D uncertain. V lost 1 base to trimming and J lost 4 bases, with 11 bases between them. The germline CDR1 and CDR2 sequences are SGHTA and FQGNSA. This CDR3 spans 14 amino acids. CDR3 region: CASSLGNSLYEQYF. DNA for the CDR3: TGTGCCAGCAGCTTAGGTAATTCCCTTTACGAGCAGTACTTC. The variable domain in full, with the rest retrieved from reference TRBV7-2 and TRBJ2-7, is GAGVSQSPSNKVTEKGKDVELRCDPISGHTALYWYRQSLGQGLEFLIYFQGNSAPDKSGLPSDRFSAERTGGSVSTLTIQRTQQEDSAVYLCASSLGNSLYEQYFGPGTRLTVT.

This clonotype came up many times. The J gene is TRBJ1-4, the V gene TRBV21-1; the table names TRBD1, a call not compared with the DNA. TRBV21-1 is flagged as a pseudogene. The CDR3 runs 17 residues. The CDR3 protein is CASSESGSTAHNEKLFF. CDR3 in DNA: TGTGCCAGCAGCGAAAGCGGGTCGACAGCACATAATGAAAAACTGTTTTTT.

The genes are TRBV6-2 or TRBV6-3 and TRBJ2-7; 14 bases align to TRBD2. Germline CDR1 MNHEY, CDR2 SVGEGT. The CDR3 is 17 amino acids. Losses at the gene ends were 2 bases for V and 2 bases for J; bases not matched to a gene: 5. DNA for the CDR3: TGTGCCAGCAGTTACCGTTCGGGACTAGCGGGAGCCTACGAGCAGTACTTC. Translated, it gives CASSYRSGLAGAYEQYF.

The table lists this clonotype with many counts. The V and J genes are TRBV6-5 and TRBJ1-1; 7 nucleotides match TRBD1. The germline V gene encodes CDR1 MNHEY and CDR2 SVGAGI. V lost 7 bases and J lost 0; bases outside the gene matches: 5. The CDR3 extends over 14 amino acids. CDR3 nucleotides: TGTGCCAGCACCTCACAGGGGATGAACACTGAAGCTTTCTTT. Its translation is CASTSQGMNTEAFF.

This clonotype was observed many times. The V call is TRBV14, the J call TRBJ1-1, with 7 bases matching TRBD1. CDR3 length equals 13 residues. The germline CDR1 and CDR2 sequences are SGHDN and FVKESK. The ends lost 4 bases at V and 7 bases at J; junction bases unmatched: 6. CDR3 amino acids: CASSLQGLNEAFF. DNA for the CDR3: TGTGCCAGCAGCCTACAGGGGCTAAATGAAGCTTTCTTT. Variable domain in full (rest from reference TRBV14 and TRBJ1-1): EAGVTQFPSHSVIEKGQTVTLRCDPISGHDNLYWYRRVMGKEIKFLLHFVKESKQDESGMPNNRFLAERTGGTYSTLKVQPAELEDSGVYFCASSLQGLNEAFFGQGTRLTVV.

In the case of this clonotype: This could be a read error, since a much larger clone is one nucleotide away. V and J are TRBV10-3 and TRBJ2-7; D is perhaps TRBD2 (7 bases). This CDR3 contains 14 residues. The V gene's germline CDR1 is ENHRY and CDR2 SYGVKD. CDR3 bases: TGTACCATCAGTGATGGGGGGGCCCCCTACGAGCAGTACTTC. Translating it yields CTISDGGAPYEQYF.

At least ten counts were recorded for this clonotype. The gene calls are TRBV6-5 and TRBJ2-7, with 8 bases fitting TRBD2. This CDR3 contains 15 residues. With 6 bases clipped from V and 3 bases from J, the junction kept 10 bases outside the gene matches. Germline-derived CDR1 and CDR2 are MNHEY and SVGAGI. The CDR3 DNA reads TGTGCCAGCAGGGTCGGGGGGGGCCCTATCTACGAGCAGTACTTC. This sequence encodes CASRVGGGPIYEQYF.

This clonotype was observed a few times. The genes are TRBV30 and TRBJ1-6; the D gene is possibly TRBD1 (5 bases). The V end lost 4 bases, the J end lost 7 bases, and 11 bases lay between the germline ends. This CDR3 has 13 amino acids. Looked up from germline, CDR1 is GTSNPN and CDR2 is SVGIG (reference sequence). The CDR3 sequence is CAWTRRENSPLHF. Written as DNA, the CDR3 is TGTGCCTGGACTCGCAGGGAAAATTCACCCCTCCACTTT.

This clonotype appeared a few times. This rearrangement joins TRBV9 to TRBJ2-7; D may match TRBD1 or TRBD2 (6 bases each). V dropped 3 bases and J dropped 6 bases, with 10 bases sitting between them. This CDR3 is 12 amino acids long. Germline CDR1 and CDR2: SGDLS and YYNGEE. CDR3 sequence (DNA): TGTGCCAGCAGCGCACAGGGAGGCGAGCAGTACTTC. This translates into CASSAQGGEQYF.

This clonotype was detected ten times or more. This chain joins TRBV28 and TRBJ2-5; 11 bases agree with TRBD2. This CDR3 is 17 amino acids long. J was trimmed by 6 bases and V by 2 bases; bases with no gene match: 11. The V gene's germline CDR1 is MDHEN and CDR2 SYDVKM. CDR3 loop: CASSLTPGLAAWKTQYF. The CDR3 coding sequence is TGTGCCAGCAGTTTAACCCCGGGACTAGCGGCGTGGAAGACCCAGTACTTC.

A single count supports this clonotype. This may be a read error: a much more frequent sequence differs by one nucleotide. The J gene is TRBJ2-7, the V gene TRBV10-3, with 8 bases matching TRBD2. This CDR3 has 14 amino acids. Per germline, CDR1 ENHRY and CDR2 SYGVKD. The CDR3 DNA reads as TGTGCCATCAGGCCGGGACTAGTTTCCTACGAGCAGCACTTC. Translated, it gives CAIRPGLVSYEQHF.